This TCR beta chain appears in the sequencing data of a study of regulatory T cells in long-lasting Graves disease. Study at large: Graves' patients, newly diagnosed, had taken antithyroid drugs under 3 months.

Sequencing libraries for TCR beta were prepared with iRepertoire HTBI primers and Arm-PCR of CDR3 regions. In TCRdb, the multiplex PCR reads were re-called with MiXCR into one record per CDR3 protein. Of around 400,000 distinct CDR3 sequences listed, roughly 15% are singletons. Overall study findings and caveats: The work looked only at peripheral blood and did not look at thyroid tissue.

This clonotype came up many times. Its matching antigen is unknown. Germline assignment: CDR1 SGHRS and CDR2 YFSETQ. CDR3 length: 13 amino acids. The ends were cut back, 4 bases at V and 5 bases at J, with 12 bases in the middle. As to time point: newly diagnosed GD, antithyroid drugs for less than 3 months. Making the TCR library involved RNA that had been extracted from PBMCs. These data are also associated with another study on T cells in Graves' hyperthyroidism and ophthalmopathy. That source notes: TCR CDR3 regions were first amplified by RT-PCR with HTBI primers.

The sample in question was peripheral blood mononuclear cells (PBMCs), obtained at new diagnosis, from a patient treated with antithyroid drugs. This receptor was identified in a woman between 35 and 50 years old with Graves disease. This sequence joins TRBV5-1 and TRBJ1-2, with D possibly TRBD1 on 6 matching bases. CDR3 sequence reads: CASSPGTKYGYTF. DNA for the CDR3: TGCGCCAGCAGCCCGGGGACAAAATATGGCTACACCTTC.